The clone carrying this T cell receptor (beta chain) was recorded a few times. This entry comes from a study of blood T cell repertoires in COVID-19. Turning to the study itself: From T cells, B-cell-depleted T cells, or PBMCs came the material, which was cDNA or gDNA.

TCRdb keeps only in-frame clones here, not all; method: immunoSEQ multiplex PCR. The repertoire consists of 99,000 or so clones, with roughly 80% occurring once and the leading ten covering 4.5% to 5.5%. The V end was cut by 4 bases, the J end by 8 bases, with 11 bases between. From germline, CDR1 is DFQATT and CDR2 SNEGSKA (reference sequence). This CDR3 has 11 amino acids. The sequence came from a man between 60 and 75 years old with acute or convalescent COVID-19. The sequencing input was peripheral blood. The chain carries TRBV20-1 and TRBJ1-1; tentatively, D is TRBD1 (5 bases). The CDR3 sequence is CSAIRTIEAFF. CDR3 coding DNA: TGCAGTGCTATACGGACAATAGAAGCTTTCTTT.